One and the same sample provided the 14 T cell receptor beta chains below, sequenced in a study of cytomegalovirus exposure and HLA in healthy donors. 13 Jbeta primers and 60 Vbeta primers were used for the PCR. This table comes from immunoSEQ multiplex PCR, and its TCRdb copy is limited to in-frame clones, with some not included. The table includes roughly 130,000 clones, around 67% detected once. Sequences were obtained from PBMCs. These receptors originate from a man aged 18 to 30 in good health and CMV-seropositive.

Comment on this clone: At one end the junction does not follow the germline gene, possibly because of a read error. The chain joins TRBV2 to TRBJ2-1, with TRBD2 as a possible D gene (5 bases). Germline lookup yields CDR1 SNHLY and CDR2 FYNNEI. This CDR3 has 13 residues. The CDR3 sequence is CASSEEEASSKIF. CDR3 sequence (DNA): TGTGCCAGCAGTGAGGAGGAGGCCAGCAGTAAGATCTTC.

The chain couples TRBV6-5 to TRBJ2-5, with 8 bases that match TRBD2. Germline values: CDR1 MNHEY, CDR2 SVGAGI. Trimming at V came to 2 bases and at J to 4 bases, leaving 6 bases not matched to a gene. CDR3 size: 15 residues. CDR3: CASSYVGLARETQYF. For the CDR3, the DNA is TGTGCCAGCAGTTACGTCGGACTAGCTCGAGAGACCCAGTACTTC.

The V call is TRBV6-5, the J call TRBJ2-7; 8 nucleotides agree with TRBD1. This CDR3 has 14 amino acids. J lost 2 bases, V lost 1 base, and 1 base had no gene match. Germline V gene lookup returns CDR1 MNHEY and CDR2 SVGAGI. CDR3 sequence (DNA): TGTGCCAGCAGTTACTGGGACAGGACCTACGAGCAGTACTTC. Amino acid sequence: CASSYWDRTYEQYF.

This clone was seen more than once but under ten times. The DNA for the CDR3 is TGTGCCAGCAGCTTGACTGAGAGGCCTCGGACTGAAGCTTTCTTT. Its protein is CASSLTERPRTEAFF. This chain joins TRBV5-5 and TRBJ1-1, with unresolved D. V was shortened by 1 base and J by 5 bases, with 15 bases between the two germline ends. Per germline, CDR1 SGHKS and CDR2 YYEKEE (reference sequence). The CDR3 loop spans 15 amino acids.

The V gene is TRBV2, the J gene TRBJ1-1, with a possible D match to TRBD1 (6 bases). Germline V gene sequence: CDR1 SNHLY, CDR2 FYNNEI. The CDR3 length is 13 residues. The ends were cut back, 7 bases at V and 4 bases at J, with 13 bases in the middle. CDR3: CASTEGGLTEAFF. The CDR3 DNA follows: TGTGCCAGCACCGAGGGGGGGCTCACTGAAGCTTTCTTT.

The V and J genes are TRBV7-2 and TRBJ2-1; TRBD2 agrees at 11 bases. This CDR3 comprises 14 residues. The ends lost 7 bases at V and 4 bases at J; junction bases unmatched: 3. Germline V CDR1 and CDR2: SGHTA, FQGNSA. CDR3 region: CASTGTSGYNEQFF. As DNA, the CDR3 is TGTGCCAGCACCGGGACTAGCGGTTACAATGAGCAGTTCTTC.

The CDR3 loop is CASSTQPLSGNTIYF. Written as DNA, the CDR3 is TGTGCCAGCAGCACACAGCCCCTCTCTGGAAACACCATATATTTT. The rearrangement uses TRBV7-2 and TRBJ1-3; D gene unclear. Germline-derived CDR1 and CDR2 are SGHTA and FQGNSA. The CDR3 sequence is 15 residues long. V was trimmed by 5 bases and J by 0 bases, leaving 11 bases between them.

This chain links TRBV6-5 with TRBJ2-7; 10 bases fit TRBD2. The V gene end was trimmed by 5 bases and the J gene end by 4 bases; junction bases not matched to a gene: 5. The CDR3 covers 14 residues. The germline gives CDR1 MNHEY, CDR2 SVGAGI. DNA of the CDR3: TGTGCCAGCAGTAGCGGGAGGGCCGTATACGAGCAGTACTTC. The encoded protein is CASSSGRAVYEQYF.

The CDR3 loop reads CASSLSGPETQYF. CDR3 coding DNA: TGTGCCAGCAGTTTATCTGGGCCAGAGACCCAGTACTTC. This chain uses TRBV28 with TRBJ2-5, with D unresolved. The V and J ends lost 1 base and 4 bases respectively, with 7 bases between them. CDR1 and CDR2 (germline): MDHEN, SYDVKM. CDR3 length: 13 amino acids. The variable domain in full, with the rest retrieved from reference TRBV28 and TRBJ2-5, is DVKVTQSSRYLVKRTGEKVFLECVQDMDHENMFWYRQDPGLGLRLIYFSYDVKMKEKGDIPEGYSVSREKKERFSLILESASTNQTSMYLCASSLSGPETQYFGPGTRLLVL.

The V call is TRBV15, the J call TRBJ1-5; tentative D call: TRBD1 (5 bases). This CDR3 is built from 15 residues. Trimming left V 1 base short and J 6 bases short, with 13 bases between. Germline V gene data show CDR1 as LNHNV and CDR2 as YYDKDF (reference sequence). CDR3 in amino acids: CATSRVQGVSQPQHF. In DNA, the CDR3 is TGTGCCACCAGCAGAGTTCAGGGTGTGAGTCAGCCCCAGCATTTT.

The J gene is TRBJ2-1, the V gene TRBV18; 7 nucleotides line up with TRBD1. The CDR3 has 12 residues. Germline CDR1 is KGHSH and CDR2 is LQKENI. With V trimmed by 2 bases and J by 10 bases, 2 bases remained unmatched. Written as DNA, the CDR3 is TGTGCCAGCTCACCAACAGGGGACGAGCAGTTCTTC. Residues: CASSPTGDEQFF.

The V and J genes are TRBV6-1 and TRBJ1-5, with D possibly TRBD1 on 5 matching bases. In germline, CDR1 is MNHNS, CDR2 SASEGT. V was clipped by 6 bases and J by 1 base, with 13 bases between them. The CDR3 sequence is 15 residues long. The CDR3 DNA is TGTGCCAGCAGAGCCCAGGGTGTAAGCAATCAGCCCCAGCATTTT. It yields the protein CASRAQGVSNQPQHF.

This sequence joins TRBV27 and TRBJ2-7; possible D gene TRBD1, 6 bases. The CDR3 consists of 13 residues. Germline V lookup: CDR1 MNHEY, CDR2 SMNVEV (reference sequence). Trimming stripped 5 bases from V and 0 bases from J, with 8 bases between. CDR3 sequence (DNA): TGTGCCAGCAGTAGGGGGAACTCCTACGAGCAGTACTTC. Its protein product is CASSRGNSYEQYF.

The gene calls are TRBV6-5 and TRBJ2-5; no reliable D call. V was shortened by 1 base and J by 2 bases, with 11 bases between the two germline ends. Germline-derived CDR1 and CDR2 are MNHEY and SVGAGI. The CDR3 is made up of 15 amino acids. DNA of the CDR3: TGTGCCAGCAGTTACTTATCAGGAAAACAAGAGACCCAGTACTTC. Its translation is CASSYLSGKQETQYF.